The rows below give T cell receptor beta chains drawn from one sample of a study of cytomegalovirus exposure and HLA in healthy donors. Data came from immunoSEQ multiplex PCR; TCRdb stores just in-frame clones and leaves some out. The top ten hold around 1.5% of the sample, which has approximately 79,000 clones, more than 60% seen once. The source material was PBMCs. These receptors were collected from a man aged 40-55 years in good health and CMV-seronegative. CDR3s include the opening cysteine and the closing phenylalanine or tryptophan. Fields, in order: D gene, J gene, V gene, clone size, CDR3 DNA, CDR3 protein. The D gene is left open where the match is weak. Size tells how often a clone was seen (once, few, many) or the class of an expanded clone, and some rows leave it out.

d_call: NA; j_call: TRBJ2-7; v_call: TRBV2; clone_size: NA; cdr3_nt: TGTGCCAGCAGACCGGAGGGGTGGGGATCCGAGCAGTACTTC; cdr3_aa: CASRPEGWGSEQYF
d_call: TRBD1; j_call: TRBJ2-7; v_call: TRBV18; clone_size: NA; cdr3_nt: TGTGCCAGCTCACCCGCCGGGACAGGGGGTTACGAGCAGTACTTC; cdr3_aa: CASSPAGTGGYEQYF
d_call: TRBD1; j_call: TRBJ1-5; v_call: TRBV28; clone_size: NA; cdr3_nt: TGTGCCAGCAGATATCAGGGGGCGGGGAGCGCTCAGCCCCAGCATTTT; cdr3_aa: CASRYQGAGSAQPQHF
d_call: NA; j_call: TRBJ2-5; v_call: TRBV6-5; clone_size: few; cdr3_nt: TGTGCCAGCAGCGGGAGAGAGACCCAGTACTTC; cdr3_aa: CASSGRETQYF
d_call: TRBD1; j_call: TRBJ1-1; v_call: TRBV19; clone_size: NA; cdr3_nt: TGTGCCAGTAGTATATGGCTTACAGGGGGCCGGGGTGAAGCTTTCTTT; cdr3_aa: CASSIWLTGGRGEAFF
d_call: TRBD1; j_call: TRBJ1-3; v_call: TRBV6-6; clone_size: NA; cdr3_nt: TGTGCCAGCAGTACAAGGGGGCTGGTTGGAAACACCATATATTTT; cdr3_aa: CASSTRGLVGNTIYF
d_call: NA; j_call: TRBJ1-2; v_call: TRBV15; clone_size: few; cdr3_nt: TGTGCCACCAGCAGAGATCGGGCAGGGAGGCAAGGCTACACCTTC; cdr3_aa: CATSRDRAGRQGYTF
d_call: TRBD1; j_call: TRBJ1-2; v_call: TRBV6-5; clone_size: once; cdr3_nt: TGTGCCAGCAGTTCTATGGCGACAGGGGGCACTGGCTACACCTTC; cdr3_aa: CASSSMATGGTGYTF
d_call: NA; j_call: TRBJ1-3; v_call: TRBV28; clone_size: NA; cdr3_nt: TGTGCCAGCAACACCGGGAGCCGGGACTCTGGAAACACCATATATTTT; cdr3_aa: CASNTGSRDSGNTIYF
d_call: TRBD1; j_call: TRBJ2-7; v_call: TRBV7-6; clone_size: NA; cdr3_nt: TGTGCCAGCAGCTCAGGACAGGGAGGAAGCGAGCAGTACTTC; cdr3_aa: CASSSGQGGSEQYF
d_call: NA; j_call: TRBJ1-1; v_call: TRBV6-6; clone_size: NA; cdr3_nt: TGTGCCAGCAATAACGGGGTTGAAGCTTTCTTT; cdr3_aa: CASNNGVEAFF
d_call: NA; j_call: TRBJ2-1; v_call: TRBV7-3; clone_size: NA; cdr3_nt: TGTGCCAGCAGCGAAACTTGGGGGGTGGGTGAGCAGTTCTTC; cdr3_aa: CASSETWGVGEQFF
d_call: NA; j_call: TRBJ1-2; v_call: TRBV5-1; clone_size: NA; cdr3_nt: TGCGCCAGCAGCTTGTCCCATCAGGGCCCCTATGGCTACACCTTC; cdr3_aa: CASSLSHQGPYGYTF
d_call: NA; j_call: TRBJ2-7; v_call: TRBV30; clone_size: NA; cdr3_nt: TGTGCCTGGATGGCACAGCGGACCTACGAGCAGTACTTC; cdr3_aa: CAWMAQRTYEQYF
d_call: TRBD1; j_call: TRBJ2-1; v_call: TRBV6-4; clone_size: NA; cdr3_nt: TGTGCCAGCAGCAGAACAGGGGCAGCGGAGAATGAGCAGTTCTTC; cdr3_aa: CASSRTGAAENEQFF
d_call: TRBD2; j_call: TRBJ2-1; v_call: TRBV7-9; clone_size: NA; cdr3_nt: TGTGCCAGCAGCTCCAAGGGACCGGGAGGTTCGGGGAATGAGCAGTTCTTC; cdr3_aa: CASSSKGPGGSGNEQFF
d_call: TRBD2; j_call: TRBJ2-1; v_call: TRBV27; clone_size: NA; cdr3_nt: TGTGCCAGCAGTTCAACCCTAGCGGGAGCGTCCTACAATGAGCAGTTCTTC; cdr3_aa: CASSSTLAGASYNEQFF
d_call: NA; j_call: TRBJ2-7; v_call: TRBV7-9; clone_size: NA; cdr3_nt: TGTGCCAGCACCTCAGGACAGAACTACGAGCAGTACTTC; cdr3_aa: CASTSGQNYEQYF
d_call: NA; j_call: TRBJ1-5; v_call: TRBV28; clone_size: NA; cdr3_nt: TGTGCCAGCAGTTTGGGGGGGACCAATCAGCCCCAGCATTTT; cdr3_aa: CASSLGGTNQPQHF
d_call: NA; j_call: TRBJ2-2; v_call: TRBV5-1; clone_size: once; cdr3_nt: TGCGCCAGCAGCTTGGCCGTGGGCCAGGCCGGGGAGCTGTTTTTT; cdr3_aa: CASSLAVGQAGELFF
d_call: TRBD2; j_call: TRBJ2-1; v_call: TRBV6-1; clone_size: NA; cdr3_nt: TGTGCCAGCAGTGAGAGAGCGGGAGGGTGGGGTGAGCAGTTCTTC; cdr3_aa: CASSERAGGWGEQFF
d_call: NA; j_call: TRBJ2-1; v_call: TRBV5-8; clone_size: once; cdr3_nt: TGTGCCAGCAGCTTTAGCGGAACCTCCTACAATGAGCAGTTCTTC; cdr3_aa: CASSFSGTSYNEQFF
d_call: TRBD1; j_call: TRBJ2-5; v_call: TRBV5-1; clone_size: NA; cdr3_nt: TGCGCCAGCAGCTTCACGACAGGGGAAGAGACCCAGTACTTC; cdr3_aa: CASSFTTGEETQYF
d_call: NA; j_call: TRBJ1-6; v_call: TRBV9; clone_size: NA; cdr3_nt: TGTGCCAGCAGCGAGGGGGTGGGGAAGGATTCACCCCTCCACTTT; cdr3_aa: CASSEGVGKDSPLHF
d_call: NA; j_call: TRBJ1-5; v_call: TRBV10-3; clone_size: NA; cdr3_nt: TGTGCCATCTCCAGGGGCCCCGGGGGGGATCAGCCCCAGCATTTT; cdr3_aa: CAISRGPGGDQPQHF
d_call: NA; j_call: TRBJ1-2; v_call: TRBV7-9; clone_size: once; cdr3_nt: TGTGCCAGCAGCTTAGTTCCGGGGTACGACTATGGCTACACCTTC; cdr3_aa: CASSLVPGYDYGYTF
d_call: NA; j_call: TRBJ2-3; v_call: TRBV11-2; clone_size: few; cdr3_nt: TGTGCCAGCAGCTTTCAAAGCACAGATACGCAGTATTTT; cdr3_aa: CASSFQSTDTQYF
d_call: TRBD1; j_call: TRBJ1-2; v_call: TRBV6-5; clone_size: few; cdr3_nt: TGTGCCAGCAGTTACAACGGCAGGGGGAACTATGGCTACACCTTC; cdr3_aa: CASSYNGRGNYGYTF
d_call: NA; j_call: TRBJ1-1; v_call: TRBV6-5; clone_size: NA; cdr3_nt: TGTGCCAGCAGTTACACAGGAAACACTGAAGCTTTCTTT; cdr3_aa: CASSYTGNTEAFF
d_call: TRBD1; j_call: TRBJ2-1; v_call: TRBV28; clone_size: NA; cdr3_nt: TGTGCCAGCAGCCTCCGGGACAGGTACAATGAGCAGTTCTTC; cdr3_aa: CASSLRDRYNEQFF
d_call: NA; j_call: TRBJ1-2; v_call: TRBV5-4; clone_size: NA; cdr3_nt: TGTGCCAGCGGGGGCTCTAACTATGGCTACACCTTC; cdr3_aa: CASGGSNYGYTF
d_call: TRBD2; j_call: TRBJ2-1; v_call: TRBV5-1; clone_size: NA; cdr3_nt: TGCGCCAGCAGCTGGACTAGCAGTTACAATGAGCAGTTCTTC; cdr3_aa: CASSWTSSYNEQFF
d_call: NA; j_call: TRBJ2-7; v_call: TRBV10-3; clone_size: NA; cdr3_nt: TGTGCCATCTCGGGGAACTCCTACGAGCAGTACTTC; cdr3_aa: CAISGNSYEQYF
d_call: NA; j_call: TRBJ1-5; v_call: TRBV30; clone_size: NA; cdr3_nt: TGTGCCTGGAGTGTACGGGGCAATCAGCCCCAGCATTTT; cdr3_aa: CAWSVRGNQPQHF
d_call: TRBD1; j_call: TRBJ2-7; v_call: TRBV29-1; clone_size: NA; cdr3_nt: TGCAGCGTTCGGACAGGGACGGCCTACGAGCAGTACTTC; cdr3_aa: CSVRTGTAYEQYF
d_call: NA; j_call: TRBJ1-5; v_call: TRBV27; clone_size: NA; cdr3_nt: TGTGCCAGCAGTTTGTCTTTACAGGGCTTGCAGCCCCAGCATTTT; cdr3_aa: CASSLSLQGLQPQHF
d_call: TRBD2; j_call: TRBJ2-7; v_call: TRBV11-2; clone_size: NA; cdr3_nt: TGTGCCAGCAGCTTAGTCCCCTGGAGGAGCGGGAGGCACTCCTACGAGCAGTACTTC; cdr3_aa: CASSLVPWRSGRHSYEQYF
d_call: TRBD1; j_call: TRBJ1-2; v_call: TRBV6-6; clone_size: NA; cdr3_nt: TGTGCCAGCAGTTACTCGGCGGCAGGGGGCTCTGGCTACACCTTC; cdr3_aa: CASSYSAAGGSGYTF
d_call: TRBD2; j_call: TRBJ2-1; v_call: TRBV25-1; clone_size: few; cdr3_nt: TGTGCCAGCTCCACTGGACTAGTTTTAGCCCACAATGAGCAGTTCTTC; cdr3_aa: CASSTGLVLAHNEQFF
d_call: NA; j_call: TRBJ1-5; v_call: TRBV4-2; clone_size: few; cdr3_nt: TGTGCCAGCAGCCAAGAAGGGACGGAGGGGCAGCCCCAGCATTTT; cdr3_aa: CASSQEGTEGQPQHF
d_call: NA; j_call: TRBJ2-7; v_call: TRBV2; clone_size: NA; cdr3_nt: TGTGCCAGCAGTGATCAGGGAAGCGAGCAGTACTTC; cdr3_aa: CASSDQGSEQYF
d_call: NA; j_call: TRBJ1-1; v_call: TRBV7-3; clone_size: NA; cdr3_nt: TGTGCCAGCTCAATAGGGACATCGTTCGGTAAAAACACTGAAGCTTTCTTT; cdr3_aa: CASSIGTSFGKNTEAFF
d_call: TRBD1; j_call: TRBJ1-4; v_call: TRBV5-1; clone_size: NA; cdr3_nt: TGCGCCAGCAGCCTCGGACAGGGAAGCGGTGAAAAACTGTTTTTT; cdr3_aa: CASSLGQGSGEKLFF
d_call: NA; j_call: TRBJ2-1; v_call: TRBV4-2; clone_size: NA; cdr3_nt: TGTGCCAGCAGCCTAAGGACTACCGGATACAATGAGCAGTTCTTC; cdr3_aa: CASSLRTTGYNEQFF
d_call: TRBD1; j_call: TRBJ2-6; v_call: TRBV6-1; clone_size: NA; cdr3_nt: TGTGCCAGCAGTGAAAGGGGACAGGGGTTGACCTCTGGGGCCAACGTCCTGACTTTC; cdr3_aa: CASSERGQGLTSGANVLTF
d_call: NA; j_call: TRBJ2-2; v_call: TRBV9; clone_size: once; cdr3_nt: TGTGCCAGCAGCGTACATGGTGCAGCGGAGGGGTGGGTCGGGGAGCTGTTTTTT; cdr3_aa: CASSVHGAAEGWVGELFF
d_call: NA; j_call: TRBJ2-7; v_call: TRBV2; clone_size: NA; cdr3_nt: TGTGCCAGCAGTGAAAGACCGGGAGAGCTCCACGAGCAGTACTTC; cdr3_aa: CASSERPGELHEQYF
d_call: TRBD1; j_call: TRBJ1-1; v_call: TRBV7-8; clone_size: few; cdr3_nt: TGTGCCAGCAGCTCCCGGGACAGGGGCTCGAACACTGAAGCTTTCTTT; cdr3_aa: CASSSRDRGSNTEAFF
d_call: NA; j_call: TRBJ1-5; v_call: TRBV30; clone_size: NA; cdr3_nt: TGTGCCTGGAGTATGAGGGGGGGAAGCAATCAGCCCCAGCATTTT; cdr3_aa: CAWSMRGGSNQPQHF